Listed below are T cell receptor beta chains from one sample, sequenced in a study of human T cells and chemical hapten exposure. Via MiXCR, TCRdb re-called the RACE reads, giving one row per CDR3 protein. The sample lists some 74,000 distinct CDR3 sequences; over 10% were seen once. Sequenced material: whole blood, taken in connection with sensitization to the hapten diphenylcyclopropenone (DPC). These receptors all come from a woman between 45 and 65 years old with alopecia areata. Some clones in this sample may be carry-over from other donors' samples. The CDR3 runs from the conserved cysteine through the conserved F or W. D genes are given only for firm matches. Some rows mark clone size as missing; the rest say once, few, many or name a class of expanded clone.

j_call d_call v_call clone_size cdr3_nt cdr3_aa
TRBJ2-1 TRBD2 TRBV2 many TGTGCCAGCAGGGGGCTAGCGGGGGCCTACAATGAGCAGTTCTTC CASRGLAGAYNEQFF
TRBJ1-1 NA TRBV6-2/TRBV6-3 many TGTGCCAGCAGTTACAAGGGGAACACTGAAGCTTTCTTT CASSYKGNTEAFF
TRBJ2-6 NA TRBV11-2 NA TGTGCCAGCAGCTACCAGGGGTCTGGGGCCAACGTCCTGACTTTC CASSYQGSGANVLTF
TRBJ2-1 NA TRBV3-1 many TGTGCCAGCAGCCGCAAAGGTCAATACCTCAATGAGCAGTTCTTC CASSRKGQYLNEQFF
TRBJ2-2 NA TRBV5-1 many TGCGCCAGCAGCTTGGTTCGTACCGGGGAGCTGTTTTTT CASSLVRTGELFF
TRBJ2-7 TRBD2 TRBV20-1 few TGCAGTGCTAGATCTAGCGGGGCAACTTTTTCCTACGAGCAGTACTTC CSARSSGATFSYEQYF
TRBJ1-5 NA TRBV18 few TGTGCCAGCTCGTCCGTGACGGGGGTTGGAAATCAGCCCCAGCATTTT CASSSVTGVGNQPQHF
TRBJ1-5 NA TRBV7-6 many TGTGCCAGCAGCTTTTATGCGGGACTGATCAATCAGCCCCAGCATTTT CASSFYAGLINQPQHF
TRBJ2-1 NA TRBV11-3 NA TGTGCCAGCAGCTTATTTCCGGGGGACAGCTCCTACAATGAGCAGTTCTTC CASSLFPGDSSYNEQFF
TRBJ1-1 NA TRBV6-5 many TGTGCCAGCAGTTCGACAGCATTTCGTAATAAGAACACTGAAGCTTTCTTT CASSSTAFRNKNTEAFF
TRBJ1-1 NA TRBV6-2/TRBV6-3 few TGTGCCAGCAGTTACTCCGGGGGATACACTGAAGCTTTCTTT CASSYSGGYTEAFF
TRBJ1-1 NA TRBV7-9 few TGTGCCAGCAGCCCCCAAGTAACTGAAGCTTTCTTT CASSPQVTEAFF
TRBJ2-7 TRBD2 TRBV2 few TGTGCCAGCAGTGAATTGCCGGGGGGGCTCGGGCAGTACTTC CASSELPGGLGQYF
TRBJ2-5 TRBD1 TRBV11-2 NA TGTGCCAGCAGCTTAAATCCAGGGGGAGAGACCCAGTACTTC CASSLNPGGETQYF
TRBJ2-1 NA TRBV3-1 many TGTGCCAGCAGCCAAGCCTTGTTGAATGAGCAGTTCTTC CASSQALLNEQFF
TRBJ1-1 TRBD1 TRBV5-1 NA TGCGCCAGCAGCGGGATGACAGGGCATTCCACTGAAGCTTTCTTT CASSGMTGHSTEAFF
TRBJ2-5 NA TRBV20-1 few TGCAGTGCTAGTGGGGGGGAGACCCAGTACTTC CSASGGETQYF